The next 31 T cell receptor beta chains were all read from a single sample in a study of cytomegalovirus exposure and HLA in healthy donors (TCRdb year 2017). The library was generated by the immunoSEQ multiplex PCR assay. The multiplex PCR relied on a mix of 60 forward primers for TCR Vbeta segments and 13 reverse primers for TCR Jbeta segments. Entries here come from immuneACCESS through TCRdb and include only in-frame sequences with V and J called. Some clones fail to appear in such tables; in the studies checked, an unresolved V gene covers under half of the shortfall, and the cause of the remainder is unknown. Present in this sample are 200,000 to 250,000 clones, approximately 80% of which were seen just once. Together, the top ten hold 1.7% of the sample. The sequenced material came from PBMCs. The receptor source for this set is a man aged 45-65 years in good health and CMV-seronegative.

The genes are TRBV28 and TRBJ2-3; 10 bases are shared with TRBD1. The CDR3 loop spans 16 amino acids. Germline CDR1 and CDR2: MDHEN and SYDVKM. V trimming: 5 bases; J trimming: 0 bases; junction bases outside the gene matches: 5. Written as DNA, the CDR3 is TGTGCCAGCAGTCCAGGACAGGGGGAGAGCACAGATACGCAGTATTTT. Translating it yields CASSPGQGESTDTQYF.

V usage is TRBV10-3 and J usage is TRBJ2-5, with 9 bases lining up with TRBD1. Losses at the gene ends were 3 bases for V and 3 bases for J; bases not matched to a gene: 5. The CDR3 extends over 15 amino acids. The germline V gene has CDR1 ENHRY and CDR2 SYGVKD. CDR3: CAISETGGEEETQYF. CDR3 coding DNA: TGTGCCATCAGTGAAACAGGGGGCGAGGAAGAGACCCAGTACTTC.

This chain uses TRBV7-8 with TRBJ2-7; 10 bases match TRBD1. Germline loops: CDR1 SGHVS, CDR2 FQNEAQ. This CDR3 is 14 amino acids long. V trimming: 5 bases; J trimming: 6 bases; junction bases outside the gene matches: 7. CDR3 loop: CASSRDRGKSEQYF. CDR3 in DNA: TGTGCCAGCAGCCGGGACAGGGGAAAGAGCGAGCAGTACTTC. Together with reference TRBV7-8 and TRBJ2-7, the CDR3 gives the full variable domain: GAGVSQSPRYKVAKRGQDVALRCDPISGHVSLFWYQQALGQGPEFLTYFQNEAQLDKSGLPSDRFFAERPEGSVSTLKIQRTQQEDSAVYLCASSRDRGKSEQYFGPGTRLTVT.

V is TRBV11-3 and J is TRBJ2-1; D perhaps matches TRBD2 (5 bases). Per the germline V gene, CDR1 is SGHNT and CDR2 is YENEEA. This CDR3 contains 15 residues. With 1 base removed from V and 10 bases from J, the gap between germline ends came to 17 bases. The CDR3 spells CASSLGGDMDSEQFF. CDR3 DNA: TGTGCCAGCAGCTTAGGCGGCGACATGGACTCCGAGCAGTTCTTC.

The gene calls are TRBV6-5 and TRBJ2-7; D ambiguous. The CDR3 spans 11 residues. V lost 9 bases to trimming and J lost 2 bases, with 8 bases between them. The germline CDR1 and CDR2 sequences are MNHEY and SVGAGI. The CDR3 DNA is TGTGCCAGTTTTGACACCTACGAGCAGTACTTC. Protein: CASFDTYEQYF.

This clone showed up just a few times. CDR3 protein: CASVWQGSNQPQHF. Here the CDR3 DNA reads TGTGCCAGCGTTTGGCAGGGGTCAAATCAGCCCCAGCATTTT. The chain uses TRBV28 and TRBJ1-5, with D possibly TRBD1 on 6 matching bases. This CDR3 is built from 14 residues. V gave up 8 bases and J gave up 4 bases, with 15 bases separating them. In germline, CDR1 is MDHEN, CDR2 SYDVKM.

The chain uses TRBV19 and TRBJ2-7, with 7 bases aligning to TRBD1. J was trimmed by 0 bases and V by 9 bases; bases with no gene match: 11. In germline, CDR1 is LNHDA, CDR2 SQIVND (reference sequence). CDR3 size: 15 residues. The CDR3: CASKYRDRDSYEQYF. In DNA, the CDR3 is TGTGCCAGCAAGTATAGGGACAGAGACTCCTACGAGCAGTACTTC. Drawing the rest from reference TRBV19 and TRBJ2-7, the complete variable domain is DGGITQSPKYLFRKEGQNVTLSCEQNLNHDAMYWYRQDPGQGLRLIYYSQIVNDFQKGDIAEGYSVSREKKESFPLTVTSAQKNPTAFYLCASKYRDRDSYEQYFGPGTRLTVT.

This chain connects TRBV9 to TRBJ2-4, with TRBD2 matching 7 bases. Germline V CDR1 and CDR2: SGDLS, YYNGEE. V dropped 4 bases and J dropped 0; count of bases not matched to a gene: 7. The CDR3 runs 16 residues. Here the CDR3 DNA reads TGTGCCAGCAGCTACACAGCGGGGCTAGCCAAAAACATTCAGTACTTC. Encoded protein: CASSYTAGLAKNIQYF.

The chain has TRBV5-6 and TRBJ2-7; TRBD1 is a possible D gene (6 bases). The CDR3 length is 15 residues. V lost 7 bases, J lost 1 base, and 18 bases lay in between. CDR1 SGHDT and CDR2 YYEEEE come from the germline V gene. As DNA, the CDR3 is TGTGCCAGCGGGGTAGGGGGAGCCGGTTCCTACGAGCAGTACTTC. Translating it yields CASGVGGAGSYEQYF.

The chain has TRBV2 and TRBJ2-7; D gene unclear. Trimming cost V 5 bases and J 4 bases, with 12 bases left between them. The CDR3 is 13 residues long. The V gene's germline CDR1 is SNHLY and CDR2 FYNNEI. As DNA, the CDR3 is TGTGCCAGCAGTTCTACAGTATCTTACGAGCAGTACTTC. Translated, it gives CASSSTVSYEQYF.

This clone was found a few times. The chain recombines TRBV5-8 with TRBJ1-1; no firm D call. Germline V gene sequence: CDR1 SGHTS, CDR2 YDEGEE. The CDR3 is 13 residues long. V was trimmed by 3 bases and J by 0 bases, leaving 6 bases between them. As DNA, the CDR3 is TGTGCCAGCAGCTATTCCTTGAACACTGAAGCTTTCTTT. It encodes CASSYSLNTEAFF. The whole variable domain, filled in from reference TRBV5-8 and TRBJ1-1, reads EAGVTQSPTHLIKTRGQQATLRCSPISGHTSVYWYQQALGLGLQFLLWYDEGEERNRGNFPPRFSGRQFPNYSSELNVNALELEDSALYLCASSYSLNTEAFFGQGTRLTVV.

The chain recombines TRBV27 with TRBJ2-2; D ambiguous. This CDR3 comprises 15 residues. The germline V and J ends were trimmed by 5 bases and 7 bases, with 17 bases remaining between them. CDR1 is MNHEY, CDR2 SMNVEV, per germline (reference sequence). The CDR3, as DNA: TGTGCCAGCAGTCGAAGAATTGACCGGGTCGGGGAGCTGTTTTTT. Its protein is CASSRRIDRVGELFF.

V is TRBV4-1 and J is TRBJ2-1, with 9 bases aligning to TRBD2. CDR1 is MGHRA and CDR2 is YSYEKL in the germline V gene. This CDR3 spans 14 amino acids. Trimming took 6 bases from V and 8 from J; bases not matched to a gene: 8. The DNA for the CDR3 is TGCGCCAGCAGTCACGCGGGCGGGGGGGATGAGCAGTTCTTC. Translated: CASSHAGGGDEQFF.

The chain couples TRBV7-6 to TRBJ2-5, with 12 bases matching TRBD2. Germline V gives CDR1 SGHVS, CDR2 FNYEAQ. The CDR3 runs 16 residues. The ends lost 8 bases at V and 4 bases at J; junction bases unmatched: 11. CDR3 coding DNA: TGTGCCAGCTCGCTAGCGGGAGGGCCCGGGTTAGAGACCCAGTACTTC. Translation: CASSLAGGPGLETQYF.

This clone was seen only once. J is TRBJ2-7 and V is TRBV16; D is perhaps TRBD1 (5 bases). The CDR3 is 13 amino acids. With 6 bases removed from V and 0 bases from J, the gap between germline ends came to 9 bases. CDR1 and CDR2 from the germline V gene are KGHSY and FQNENV. CDR3 nucleotides: TGTGCCAGCAGATCAGGGAACTCCTACGAGCAGTACTTC. Translating gives CASRSGNSYEQYF.

The chain has TRBV5-4 and TRBJ2-4; 7 nucleotides match TRBD2. The J segment lost 0 bases and the V segment lost 4 bases, leaving 10 bases of the junction unmatched. The V gene's germline CDR1 is SGHNT and CDR2 YYREEE (reference sequence). This CDR3 region has 17 residues. CDR3 loop: CASSRSGGPLAKNIQYF. CDR3 sequence (DNA): TGTGCCAGCAGCCGATCGGGGGGACCACTAGCCAAAAACATTCAGTACTTC.

This chain connects TRBV9 to TRBJ2-1, with 10 positions matching TRBD2. Germline CDR1 and CDR2: SGDLS and YYNGEE. CDR3 length equals 16 residues. The J segment lost 5 bases and the V segment lost 4 bases, leaving 9 bases of the junction unmatched. The CDR3, as DNA: TGTGCCAGCAGCCCTATCGGACTAGCGGATGACAATGAGCAGTTCTTC. This gives the protein CASSPIGLADDNEQFF.

The J gene is TRBJ2-1, the V gene TRBV28; 7 bases match TRBD2. The CDR3 loop spans 15 amino acids. The trim removed 2 bases at V and 7 bases at J, leaving 8 bases unmatched. CDR1 is MDHEN, CDR2 SYDVKM, per germline. The chain's CDR3 is CASSLSQAGRNEQFF. CDR3 DNA sequence: TGTGCCAGCAGTTTAAGTCAAGCGGGAAGAAATGAGCAGTTCTTC.

This clone was seen only a few times. The rearrangement uses TRBV11-1 and TRBJ2-7; D is unclear. V was clipped by 0 bases and J by 2 bases, with 11 bases between them. The CDR3 covers 15 residues. Germline lookup yields CDR1 SGHAT and CDR2 FQDESV (reference sequence). The CDR3 region has the DNA TGTGCCAGCAGCTTAGCCCACACAGCCGCCTACGAGCAGTACTTC. The encoded protein is CASSLAHTAAYEQYF.

The rearrangement joins TRBV5-1 to TRBJ2-1, with D hard to call. CDR1 and CDR2 (germline): SGHRS, YFSETQ. V shed 1 base and J shed 0 bases, with 11 bases lying between them. The CDR3 extends over 16 amino acids. In nucleotides, the CDR3 is TGCGCCAGCAGCTTGAACACAGATAGCTCCTACAATGAGCAGTTCTTC. It codes for CASSLNTDSSYNEQFF.

This clone was recorded once. The chain joins TRBV2 to TRBJ2-5, with 9 positions matching TRBD2. Matching the DNA end better, TRBJ2-7 makes the J call doubtful. This CDR3 is built from 15 residues. In germline, CDR1 is SNHLY, CDR2 FYNNEI. The CDR3 loop reads CATRVSGSISYEQYF. Here the CDR3 DNA reads TGTGCCACCCGGGTTAGCGGGAGTATCTCCTACGAGCAGTACTTC.

The chain employs TRBV5-1 and TRBJ2-6, with D perhaps TRBD2 (5 bases). CDR3 size: 15 residues. Germline V CDR1 and CDR2: SGHRS, YFSETQ. The germline V and J ends were trimmed by 4 bases and 0 bases, with 8 bases remaining between them. This CDR3 reads CASSLAISGANVLTF. The DNA for the CDR3 is TGCGCCAGCAGCCTAGCTATCTCTGGGGCCAACGTCCTGACTTTC. Drawing the rest from reference TRBV5-1 and TRBJ2-6, the complete variable domain is KAGVTQTPRYLIKTRGQQVTLSCSPISGHRSVSWYQQTPGQGLQFLFEYFSETQRNKGNFPGRFSGRQFSNSRSEMNVSTLELGDSALYLCASSLAISGANVLTFGAGSRLTVL.

This clone was seen only once. V usage is TRBV30 and J usage is TRBJ2-7; 7 positions match TRBD1. After removal of 3 bases from V and 4 bases from J, the junction contained 3 bases not matched to a gene. This CDR3 comprises 12 residues. CDR1 GTSNPN and CDR2 SVGIG come from the germline V gene (reference sequence). The CDR3 loop is CAWRGQEYEQYF. CDR3 bases: TGTGCCTGGAGAGGACAGGAATACGAGCAGTACTTC. The full variable domain, in which reference TRBV30 and TRBJ2-7 provide the parts outside the CDR3, is SQTIHQWPATLVQPVGSPLSLECTVEGTSNPNLYWYRQAAGRGLQLLFYSVGIGQISSEVPQNLSASRPQDRQFILSSKKLLLSDSGFYLCAWRGQEYEQYFGPGTRLTVT.

The CDR3 coding sequence is TGTGCCAGCAGCGATGGGCGGCAGGGTACGCAGTATTTT. Amino acid sequence: CASSDGRQGTQYF. V is TRBV11-2 and J is TRBJ2-3, with D possibly TRBD1 on 5 matching bases. Trimming took off 5 bases at V and 8 bases at J, with 14 bases between the two ends. This CDR3 contains 13 residues. The germline gives CDR1 SGHAT, CDR2 FQNNGV.

This chain uses TRBV7-9 with TRBJ1-5; 7 bases match TRBD1. There are 16 residues in the CDR3. The germline V gene has CDR1 SEHNR and CDR2 FQNEAQ (reference sequence). The V and J ends lost 5 bases and 1 base, in that order; junction bases with no gene match: 8. The DNA for the CDR3 is TGTGCCAGCAGCCCAGACAGGGTTGGGAGCAATCAGCCCCAGCATTTT. This encodes CASSPDRVGSNQPQHF.

The CDR3, as DNA: TGTGCCAGCAGTGAACTGGGGCCTTACAATGAGCAGTTCTTC. It translates to CASSELGPYNEQFF. The gene calls are TRBV2 and TRBJ2-1; D is possibly TRBD1 (5 bases). Trimming shortened V by 2 bases and J by 4 bases, and 9 bases separated the two germline ends. This CDR3 contains 14 residues. Germline lookup yields CDR1 SNHLY and CDR2 FYNNEI.

The chain employs TRBV5-4 and TRBJ1-5, with D possibly matching TRBD1 (6 bases). The CDR3 has 14 amino acids. V was cut by 2 bases and J by 3 bases, with 9 bases left in between. Germline V gene data show CDR1 as SGHNT and CDR2 as YYREEE (reference sequence). The CDR3 DNA reads as TGTGCCAGCAGCTTAATGGGACACAATCAGCCCCAGCATTTT. As protein: CASSLMGHNQPQHF.

Only a few counts were recorded for this clone. V is TRBV7-2 and J is TRBJ2-1, with 10 bases aligning to TRBD2. Germline V gene sequence: CDR1 SGHTA, CDR2 FQGNSA. V was pared by 5 bases and J by 5 bases, with 6 bases of the junction left unmatched. This CDR3 has 15 residues. CDR3 amino acids: CASSVLLAGNNEQFF. The CDR3 coding sequence is TGTGCCAGCAGCGTACTACTAGCGGGGAACAATGAGCAGTTCTTC.

The rearrangement uses TRBV7-9 and TRBJ2-5, with 10 bases matching TRBD1. Per germline, CDR1 SEHNR and CDR2 FQNEAQ (reference sequence). The J segment lost 3 bases and the V segment lost 5 bases, leaving 0 bases of the junction unmatched. CDR3 length equals 13 residues. CDR3 DNA: TGTGCCAGCAGCGGGACAGGGGAAGAGACCCAGTACTTC. It is translated as CASSGTGEETQYF.

V usage is TRBV4-1 and J usage is TRBJ2-1, with 8 bases lining up with TRBD1. CDR3 length equals 16 residues. V was pared by 1 base and J by 4 bases, with 6 bases of the junction left unmatched. The germline CDR1 and CDR2 sequences are MGHRA and YSYEKL. The CDR3 reads CASSQAEQGAYNEQFF. The CDR3 DNA reads TGCGCCAGCAGCCAAGCGGAGCAGGGGGCTTACAATGAGCAGTTCTTC.

V usage is TRBV11-3 and J usage is TRBJ2-5; D may be TRBD1 (6 bases). Looked up from germline, CDR1 is SGHNT and CDR2 is YENEEA. The CDR3 runs 15 residues. V lost 6 bases, J lost 4 bases, and 18 bases lay in between. The CDR3 DNA is TGTGCCAGCAGTACAGGGTCGGTAGTTCGAGAGACCCAGTACTTC. Translation: CASSTGSVVRETQYF.